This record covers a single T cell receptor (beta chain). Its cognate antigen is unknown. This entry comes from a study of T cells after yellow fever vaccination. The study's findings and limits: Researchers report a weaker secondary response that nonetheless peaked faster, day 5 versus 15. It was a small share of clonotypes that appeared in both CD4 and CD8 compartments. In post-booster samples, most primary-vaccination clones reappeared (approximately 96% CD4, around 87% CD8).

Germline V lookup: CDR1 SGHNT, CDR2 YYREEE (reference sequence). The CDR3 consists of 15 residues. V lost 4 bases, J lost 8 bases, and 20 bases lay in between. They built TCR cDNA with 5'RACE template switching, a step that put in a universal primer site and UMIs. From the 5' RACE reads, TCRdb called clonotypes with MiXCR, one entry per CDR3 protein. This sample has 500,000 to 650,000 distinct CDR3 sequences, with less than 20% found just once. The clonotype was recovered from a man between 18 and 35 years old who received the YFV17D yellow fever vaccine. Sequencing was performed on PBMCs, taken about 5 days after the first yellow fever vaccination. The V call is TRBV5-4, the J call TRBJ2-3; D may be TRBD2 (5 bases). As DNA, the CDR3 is TGTGCCAGCAGCCCACGGACCACCGGGGTGGGTACGCAGTATTTT. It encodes CASSPRTTGVGTQYF.